The present T cell receptor (beta chain) was sequenced within a study of blood T cell repertoires in COVID-19. For the study at large: Sites across the United States, Italy and Spain contributed samples from acute and convalescent COVID-19. Sources were T cells, B-cell-depleted T cells, or PBMCs; the material itself was cDNA or gDNA.

Per the original methods: For nucleated cells, counts were estimated from reference gene primer amplification. Method: immunoSEQ multiplex PCR; TCRdb's copy keeps in-frame clones and lacks some. The V and J calls and the clone size are those of that table, but D and trimming were determined from the DNA. Seen here are 130,000 or so clones, 86% observed once, and the top ten hold approximately 4.2%. Germline lookup yields CDR1 SGDLS and CDR2 YYNGEE. The CDR3 extends over 13 amino acids. The V and J ends lost 6 bases and 7 bases respectively, with 13 bases between them. This sequence was found in a man between 35 and 55 years old with acute or convalescent COVID-19. The sequencing input was peripheral blood. V gene TRBV9 combines with J gene TRBJ2-2; D is perhaps TRBD2 (5 bases). As DNA, the CDR3 is TGTGCCAGCATGAGTGGGAGTGGCGGGGAGCTGTTTTTT. Its protein is CASMSGSGGELFF.